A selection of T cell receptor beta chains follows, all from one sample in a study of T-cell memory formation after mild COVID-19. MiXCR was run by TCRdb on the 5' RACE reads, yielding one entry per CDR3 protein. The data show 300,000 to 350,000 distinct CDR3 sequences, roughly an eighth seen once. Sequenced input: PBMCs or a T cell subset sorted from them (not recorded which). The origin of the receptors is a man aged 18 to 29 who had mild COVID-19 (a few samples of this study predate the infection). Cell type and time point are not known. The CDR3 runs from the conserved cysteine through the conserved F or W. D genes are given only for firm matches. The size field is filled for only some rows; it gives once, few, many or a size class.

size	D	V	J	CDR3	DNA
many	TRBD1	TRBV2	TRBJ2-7	CASSDRDRDYEQYF	TGTGCCAGCAGCGACCGGGACAGGGACTACGAGCAGTACTTC
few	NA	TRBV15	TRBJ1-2	CATTPGGLYPGGYTF	TGTGCCACCACCCCGGGGGGTCTCTATCCGGGGGGCTACACCTTC
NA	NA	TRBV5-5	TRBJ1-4	CASSSGTSNEKLFF	TGTGCCAGCAGCTCCGGGACAAGTAATGAAAAACTGTTTTTT
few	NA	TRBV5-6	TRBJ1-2	CASSLERTAYGYTF	TGTGCCAGCAGCTTGGAGCGGACTGCTTATGGCTACACCTTC
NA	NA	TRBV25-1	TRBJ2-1	CASSDGGRVDNEQFF	TGTGCCAGCAGTGACGGGGGCAGGGTTGATAATGAGCAGTTCTTC
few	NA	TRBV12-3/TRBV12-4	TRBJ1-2	CASSWGALGYTF	TGTGCCAGCAGCTGGGGGGCGCTTGGCTACACCTTC
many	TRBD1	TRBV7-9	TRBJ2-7	CASSSYRDRVNEQYF	TGTGCCAGCAGCTCCTACCGGGACAGGGTGAACGAGCAGTACTTC
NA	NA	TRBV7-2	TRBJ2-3	CASSVRTDTQYF	TGTGCCAGCAGCGTCCGCACAGATACGCAGTATTTT
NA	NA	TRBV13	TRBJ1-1	CASSPDTEAFF	TGTGCCAGCAGCCCAGACACTGAAGCTTTCTTT
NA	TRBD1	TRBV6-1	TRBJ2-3	CASSLPWGTGGWDTQYF	TGTGCCAGCAGCCTCCCTTGGGGGACAGGGGGCTGGGATACGCAGTATTTT
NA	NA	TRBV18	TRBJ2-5	CASSLQWSVETQYF	TGTGCCAGCTCACTACAGTGGTCCGTAGAGACCCAGTACTTC
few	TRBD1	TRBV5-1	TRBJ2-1	CASSGGTGEAYNEQFF	TGCGCCAGCAGCGGGGGGACAGGGGAAGCCTACAATGAGCAGTTCTTC
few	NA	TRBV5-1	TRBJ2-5	CASSLAPSKYQETQYF	TGCGCCAGCAGCTTGGCACCTTCCAAGTACCAAGAGACCCAGTACTTC
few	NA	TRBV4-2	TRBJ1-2	CASSQDLAGANYGYTF	TGTGCCAGCAGCCAAGATCTGGCAGGGGCTAACTATGGCTACACCTTC
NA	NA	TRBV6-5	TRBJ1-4	CASSYARIPTNEKLFF	TGTGCCAGCAGTTATGCCAGAATACCAACTAATGAAAAACTGTTTTTT
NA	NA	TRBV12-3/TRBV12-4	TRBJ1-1	CASRRTASTEAFF	TGTGCCAGCAGGCGGACAGCTAGCACTGAAGCTTTCTTT
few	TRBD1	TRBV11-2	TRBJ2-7	CASSFAGGRGEQYF	TGTGCCAGCAGCTTCGCAGGGGGTAGAGGCGAGCAGTACTTC
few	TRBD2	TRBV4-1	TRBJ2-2	CASSHLGGTGELFF	TGCGCCAGCAGCCATCTGGGAGGGACCGGGGAGCTGTTTTTT
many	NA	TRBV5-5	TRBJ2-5	CASSLVPGETQYF	TGTGCCAGCAGCTTGGTTCCAGGGGAGACCCAGTACTTC
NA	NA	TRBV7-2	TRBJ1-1	CASSWNRYTEAFF	TGTGCCAGCAGCTGGAACAGATACACTGAAGCTTTCTTT
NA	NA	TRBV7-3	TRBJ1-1	CASSPGGSPRAFF	TGTGCCAGCAGCCCTGGCGGATCTCCGCGGGCTTTCTTT
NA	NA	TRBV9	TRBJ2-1	CASSVSASSYNEQFF	TGTGCCAGCAGCGTCTCGGCGAGCTCCTACAATGAGCAGTTCTTC
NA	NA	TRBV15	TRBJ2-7	CATSKGDGATYEQYF	TGTGCCACCAGCAAAGGGGACGGCGCTACCTACGAGCAGTACTTC